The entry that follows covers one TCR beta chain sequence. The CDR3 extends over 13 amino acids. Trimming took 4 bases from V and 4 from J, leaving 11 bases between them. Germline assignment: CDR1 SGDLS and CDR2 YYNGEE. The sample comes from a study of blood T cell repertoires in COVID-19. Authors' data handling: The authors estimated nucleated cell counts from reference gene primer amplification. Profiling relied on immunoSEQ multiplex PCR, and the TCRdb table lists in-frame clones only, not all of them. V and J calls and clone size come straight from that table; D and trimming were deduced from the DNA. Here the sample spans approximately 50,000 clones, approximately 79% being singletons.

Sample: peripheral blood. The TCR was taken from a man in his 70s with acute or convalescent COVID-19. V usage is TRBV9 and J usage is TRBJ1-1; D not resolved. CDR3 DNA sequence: TGTGCCAGCAGCTGGACCGGAGGCACTGAAGCTTTCTTT. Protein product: CASSWTGGTEAFF.